The clone carrying this T cell receptor (beta chain) occurred many times. Described time point: persistent/refractory GD, antithyroid drugs over 5 years with positive TRAb. Following extraction of RNA from PBMCs, that RNA was used to make the TCR library. V gave up 2 bases and J gave up 2 bases; unmatched junction bases: 9. This CDR3 contains 19 residues. Per the germline V gene, CDR1 is ENHRY and CDR2 is SYGVKD. HTBI primers from iRepertoire and Arm-PCR of CDR3 regions yielded the TCR beta libraries. TCRdb passed the multiplex PCR reads through MiXCR, listing each CDR3 protein once. There are 310,000 or so distinct CDR3 sequences in the sample; around a fifth occur only once, and over 25% lies in the top ten. These data come from a study of regulatory T cells in long-lasting Graves disease. Study as a whole: Persistent Graves' disease required over 5 years of antithyroid drugs and positive TSH receptor antibodies.

The source material was peripheral blood mononuclear cells (PBMCs), sampled when the disease was refractory, from a patient treated with antithyroid drugs. The gene calls are TRBV10-3 and TRBJ2-6, with TRBD1 matching over 10 bases. The sequence came from a female donor with Graves disease. This CDR3 is CAISERPPGQGPGANVLTF. As DNA, the CDR3 is TGTGCCATCAGTGAGCGGCCCCCGGGACAGGGGCCTGGGGCCAACGTCCTGACTTTC.